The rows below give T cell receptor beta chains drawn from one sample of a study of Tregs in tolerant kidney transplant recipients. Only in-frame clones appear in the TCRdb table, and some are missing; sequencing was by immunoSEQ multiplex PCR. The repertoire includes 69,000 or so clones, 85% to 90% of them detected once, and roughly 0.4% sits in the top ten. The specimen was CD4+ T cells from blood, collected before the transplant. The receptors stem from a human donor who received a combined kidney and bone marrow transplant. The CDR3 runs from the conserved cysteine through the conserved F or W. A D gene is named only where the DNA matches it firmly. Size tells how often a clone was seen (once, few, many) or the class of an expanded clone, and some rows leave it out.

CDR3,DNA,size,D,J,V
CASSTQGTPYEQYF,TGTGCCAGTAGTACCCAGGGGACCCCCTACGAGCAGTACTTC,.,.,TRBJ2-7,TRBV19
CAWSTPGQVYGYTF,TGTGCCTGGAGTACTCCGGGACAGGTCTATGGCTACACCTTC,once,TRBD1,TRBJ1-2,TRBV30
CASSDEGSGLDWYEQYF,TGCGCCAGCAGTGATGAAGGTTCGGGACTTGACTGGTACGAGCAGTACTTC,.,.,TRBJ2-7,TRBV10-1
CASSELGQGTGELFF,TGCGCCAGCAGTGAGTTGGGACAGGGCACCGGGGAGCTGTTTTTT,.,TRBD1,TRBJ2-2,TRBV10-2
CASSQGDRGKETQYF,TGCGCCAGCAGCCAAGGTGACAGGGGAAAAGAGACCCAGTACTTC,.,TRBD1,TRBJ2-5,TRBV4-1
CASSETSGPTDTQYF,TGTGCCAGCAGTGAGACTAGCGGCCCCACAGATACGCAGTATTTT,.,TRBD2,TRBJ2-3,TRBV25-1
CSVEEGDYGYTF,TGCAGCGTTGAGGAAGGGGACTATGGCTACACCTTC,.,.,TRBJ1-2,TRBV29-1
CASSPSGQGQETQYF,TGTGCCAGCTCACCCTCGGGACAGGGTCAAGAGACCCAGTACTTC,.,TRBD1,TRBJ2-5,TRBV18
CASSPRPPLAGATGELFF,TGTGCCAGCAGCCCCCGACCCCCCTTGGCGGGCGCCACCGGGGAGCTGTTTTTT,.,.,TRBJ2-2,TRBV7-9
CSVASSYNEQFF,TGCAGCGTTGCCAGCTCCTACAATGAGCAGTTCTTC,.,.,TRBJ2-1,TRBV29-1
CASNPTGFGYGYTF,TGTGCCAGTAACCCCACAGGGTTCGGCTATGGCTACACCTTC,.,.,TRBJ1-2,TRBV6-1
CASSLGLREQFF,TGCGCCAGCAGCTTGGGACTCCGTGAGCAGTTCTTC,once,.,TRBJ2-1,TRBV5-1
CASSPGVSGRPDTQYF,TGTGCCAGCAGCCCCGGTGTTAGCGGGAGGCCAGATACGCAGTATTTT,.,TRBD2,TRBJ2-3,TRBV13
CASSSRLMTDTQYF,TGTGCCAGCAGCTCACGACTAATGACAGATACGCAGTATTTT,.,.,TRBJ2-3,TRBV7-9
CASSSAMNTEAFF,TGTGCCAGCAGCTCAGCGATGAACACTGAAGCTTTCTTT,.,.,TRBJ1-1,TRBV7-3
CASGRAGNEKLFF,TGCGCCAGCGGCCGCGCGGGTAATGAAAAACTGTTTTTT,.,.,TRBJ1-4,TRBV4-1
CASSGVGGSNQPQHF,TGTGCCAGCAGTGGGGTGGGGGGAAGCAATCAGCCCCAGCATTTT,.,.,TRBJ1-5,TRBV2
CASSPRGSNYEQYF,TGTGCCAGCTCACCTCGAGGTAGTAACTACGAGCAGTACTTC,.,.,TRBJ2-7,TRBV18
CASSLRGQGNTEAFF,TGTGCCAGCAGTTTAAGGGGACAGGGGAACACTGAAGCTTTCTTT,.,TRBD1,TRBJ1-1,TRBV27
CASSTTGGNQPQHF,TGTGCCAGCAGCACGACAGGGGGCAATCAGCCCCAGCATTTT,.,TRBD1,TRBJ1-5,TRBV28
CASSSSGSTDTQYF,TGTGCCAGCAGTTCTAGCGGGAGCACAGATACGCAGTATTTT,.,TRBD2,TRBJ2-3,TRBV27
CASSADRGEKLFF,TGTGCCAGCAGTGCGGACCGAGGGGAAAAACTGTTTTTT,once,.,TRBJ1-4,TRBV2